The 21 T cell receptor beta chains listed next were all sequenced from one sample in a study of T cells after yellow fever vaccination. From the 5' RACE reads, TCRdb called clonotypes with MiXCR, one entry per CDR3 protein. The table includes fewer than 350,000 distinct CDR3 sequences, about 8.7% detected once. The source was PBMCs, collected on the day of the first yellow fever vaccination. The receptors here all came from a young man who received the YFV17D yellow fever vaccine.

The chain combines TRBV5-1 with TRBJ2-5; D not resolved. Deletions cut 2 bases from V and 2 bases from J, with 13 bases between. The CDR3 extends over 15 amino acids. CDR1 is SGHRS and CDR2 is YFSETQ in the germline V gene. This CDR3 reads CASSLGSVSQETQYF. CDR3 DNA: TGCGCCAGCAGCTTAGGATCAGTCTCGCAAGAGACCCAGTACTTC. Full variable domain (rest looked up from reference TRBV5-1 and TRBJ2-5): KAGVTQTPRYLIKTRGQQVTLSCSPISGHRSVSWYQQTPGQGLQFLFEYFSETQRNKGNFPGRFSGRQFSNSRSEMNVSTLELGDSALYLCASSLGSVSQETQYFGPGTRLLVL.

In this sample, this clonotype turned up many times. V usage is TRBV4-3 and J usage is TRBJ2-2, with D perhaps assigned TRBD1 or TRBD2 (6 bases each). Germline V gene lookup returns CDR1 LGHNA and CDR2 YSLEER. V dropped 4 bases and J dropped 1 base, with 13 bases sitting between them. The CDR3 is made up of 16 amino acids. The chain's CDR3 is CASSPEGGQNTGELFF. In nucleotides, the CDR3 is TGCGCCAGCAGCCCAGAGGGGGGACAGAACACCGGGGAGCTGTTTTTT.

The J gene is TRBJ2-7, the V gene TRBV6-1; D may be TRBD1 (6 bases). The CDR3 is 16 residues long. Germline V gene data show CDR1 as MNHNS and CDR2 as SASEGT. V was pared by 5 bases and J by 7 bases, with 24 bases between. In DNA, the CDR3 is TGTGCCAGCAGTCCCCACCCTTTACAGGGACGGGGTGAGCAGTACTTC. Translating it yields CASSPHPLQGRGEQYF.

Notes on this clonotype: A much larger clone differs from this one at a single base, so this may be a read error. The CDR3 end shows no conserved phenylalanine or tryptophan, and so a read error is likely. The chain joins TRBV27 to TRBJ1-1; unclear D gene. CDR1 and CDR2 from the germline V gene are MNHEY and SMNVEV (reference sequence). The V gene lost 1 base and the J gene lost 4 bases, with 7 bases spanning the gap. This CDR3 has 13 residues. CDR3 amino acids: CASSLLTGTEAFL. The DNA for the CDR3 is TGTGCCAGCAGTTTATTGACCGGCACTGAAGCTTTCTTA.

The chain employs TRBV12-3 or TRBV12-4 and TRBJ2-3, with D perhaps TRBD2 (6 bases). The CDR3 is 14 amino acids. With 6 bases removed from V and 4 bases from J, the gap between germline ends came to 14 bases. This CDR3 is CASSRTSSADTQYF. The CDR3 nucleotides are TGTGCCAGCAGCCGCACTAGCTCCGCAGATACGCAGTATTTT.

This clonotype was recorded many times. The chain recombines TRBV5-1 with TRBJ1-1, with a weak D call TRBD1 (5 bases). CDR1 and CDR2 from the germline V gene are SGHRS and YFSETQ. V was pared by 0 bases and J by 0 bases, with 6 bases between. This CDR3 is 14 amino acids long. CDR3 sequence reads: CASSLDRMNTEAFF. For the CDR3, the DNA is TGCGCCAGCAGCTTGGACAGGATGAACACTGAAGCTTTCTTT.

There are many counts of this clonotype. The rearrangement uses TRBV6-5 and TRBJ2-6, with D perhaps matching TRBD1 (5 bases). V dropped 2 bases and J dropped 0 bases, with 5 bases sitting between them. The germline gives CDR1 MNHEY, CDR2 SVGAGI. This CDR3 has 15 residues. As DNA, the CDR3 is TGTGCCAGCAGTTACGACAGCTCTGGGGCCAACGTCCTGACTTTC. This translates into CASSYDSSGANVLTF.

This clonotype was seen ten or more times. The CDR3 DNA sequence: TGCGCCAGCAGCTTGGATCTGAACACTGAAGCTTTCTTT. Translated: CASSLDLNTEAFF. The genes are TRBV5-1 and TRBJ1-1; no firm D call. The length of the CDR3 is 13 residues. Looked up from germline, CDR1 is SGHRS and CDR2 is YFSETQ. Trimming took 0 bases from V and 0 from J, leaving 3 bases between them. The complete variable domain, with remaining parts taken from reference TRBV5-1 and TRBJ1-1, reads KAGVTQTPRYLIKTRGQQVTLSCSPISGHRSVSWYQQTPGQGLQFLFEYFSETQRNKGNFPGRFSGRQFSNSRSEMNVSTLELGDSALYLCASSLDLNTEAFFGQGTRLTVV.

This clonotype appeared a few times. The V call is TRBV4-1, the J call TRBJ1-2; 7 bases line up with TRBD1. With 5 bases clipped from V and 6 bases from J, the junction kept 12 bases outside the gene matches. Germline CDR1 MGHRA, CDR2 YSYEKL. CDR3 length: 15 amino acids. CDR3 protein: CASSTPTGTSDGYTF. The CDR3 DNA follows: TGCGCCAGCAGCACCCCGACAGGGACCTCTGATGGCTACACCTTC.

This clonotype was counted many times. The rearrangement links TRBV6-2 or TRBV6-3 to TRBJ2-7, with D perhaps TRBD1 (5 bases). Germline values: CDR1 MNHEY, CDR2 SVGEGT. The CDR3 has 13 amino acids. V was trimmed by 7 bases and J by 3 bases, leaving 13 bases between them. The CDR3 DNA sequence: TGTGCCAGCACCAGGGAAACCCACTACGAGCAGTACGTC. Translating gives CASTRETHYEQYV.

In this sample, this clonotype turned up many times. The rearrangement joins TRBV5-1 to TRBJ1-3; D may be TRBD1 (5 bases). The V and J ends lost 3 bases and 4 bases respectively, with 11 bases between them. The CDR3 extends over 14 amino acids. The germline CDR1 and CDR2 sequences are SGHRS and YFSETQ. CDR3 amino acids: CASSSGQSGNTIYF. The CDR3 DNA is TGCGCCAGCAGCTCAGGACAATCCGGAAACACCATATATTTT.

This clonotype was seen more than once but under ten times. V and J are TRBV5-1 and TRBJ2-3; 7 nucleotides line up with TRBD2. The CDR3 has 16 amino acids. Germline loops: CDR1 SGHRS, CDR2 YFSETQ. J lost 0 bases, V lost 5 bases, and 9 bases had no gene match. CDR3 nucleotide sequence: TGCGCCAGCAGAGATGGGGGAGGGGCTAGCACAGATACGCAGTATTTT. The encoded protein is CASRDGGGASTDTQYF. Complete variable domain (other parts from reference TRBV5-1 and TRBJ2-3): KAGVTQTPRYLIKTRGQQVTLSCSPISGHRSVSWYQQTPGQGLQFLFEYFSETQRNKGNFPGRFSGRQFSNSRSEMNVSTLELGDSALYLCASRDGGGASTDTQYFGPGTRLTVL.

The table lists this clonotype with a few counts. The rearrangement links TRBV5-6 to TRBJ2-5; D gene ambiguous. Deletions cut 0 bases from V and 9 bases from J, with 12 bases between. The CDR3 runs 13 residues. Germline CDR1 is SGHDT and CDR2 is YYEEEE. CDR3 sequence (DNA): TGTGCCAGCAGCTTGGGTGACGCCATATCCCAGTACTTC. Its translation is CASSLGDAISQYF.

This clonotype has only a few counts. V is TRBV11-2 and J is TRBJ2-5, with TRBD1 identical over 7 bases. CDR3 length equals 15 residues. Germline values: CDR1 SGHAT, CDR2 FQNNGV. V lost 4 bases and J lost 5; bases outside the gene matches: 10. The DNA for the CDR3 is TGTGCCAGCAGCTCAAGACAGGGTGAAGTGGAGACCCAGTACTTC. Encoded protein: CASSSRQGEVETQYF.

V is TRBV6-1 and J is TRBJ2-3, with TRBD1 identical over 9 bases. Germline CDR1 reads MNHNS; CDR2 reads SASEGT. V shed 4 bases and J 8 bases; nucleotides not matched to a gene: 13. This CDR3 comprises 16 residues. The CDR3 reads CASSGWTGAQKGTQYF. In nucleotides, the CDR3 is TGTGCCAGCAGTGGATGGACAGGGGCTCAGAAGGGTACGCAGTATTTT.

The chain uses TRBV7-2 and TRBJ1-6; no clear D gene. The CDR3 runs 13 residues. Germline assignment: CDR1 SGHTA and CDR2 FQGNSA. Trimming pared 3 bases from V and 13 bases from J, leaving 13 bases between. CDR3 in DNA: TGTGCCAGCAGCTTTTCCCGGACGGGCCCCCTCCACTTT. It translates to CASSFSRTGPLHF.

The V gene is TRBV18, the J gene TRBJ1-3; possible D gene TRBD1, 6 bases. Germline V gene lookup returns CDR1 KGHSH and CDR2 LQKENI. V gave up 3 bases and J gave up 0 bases, with 12 bases separating them. CDR3 length: 16 residues. This CDR3 reads CASSPGQRFSGNTIYF. CDR3 bases: TGTGCCAGCTCACCCGGACAGCGTTTCTCTGGAAACACCATATATTTT.

V is TRBV7-9 and J is TRBJ2-1; 11 nucleotides line up with TRBD1. V shed 1 base and J 8 bases; nucleotides not matched to a gene: 10. The CDR3 runs 17 residues. Germline CDR1 and CDR2: SEHNR and FQNEAQ (reference sequence). This CDR3 is CASSLVQGTGGRDEQFF. The CDR3 nucleotides read TGTGCCAGCAGCTTAGTACAAGGGACAGGGGGTCGGGATGAGCAGTTCTTC.

This clonotype was seen a handful of times. This chain uses TRBV9 with TRBJ2-7; D call uncertain. V lost 7 bases and J 0 bases, leaving 8 bases between the germline ends. This CDR3 comprises 12 residues. Per germline, CDR1 SGDLS and CDR2 YYNGEE. The CDR3 loop is CASGSGSYEQYF. CDR3 nucleotides: TGTGCCAGCGGGTCGGGCTCCTACGAGCAGTACTTC.

The table lists this clonotype with a few counts. The chain carries TRBV7-2 and TRBJ1-2, with unresolved D. The CDR3 totals 12 residues. Trimming pared 2 bases from V and 7 bases from J, leaving 8 bases between. Germline V gene lookup returns CDR1 SGHTA and CDR2 FQGNSA. The CDR3, as DNA: TGTGCCAGCAGCTTATACGTGGGTGGCTACACCTTC. Translation: CASSLYVGGYTF.

This clonotype was seen a handful of times. The V call is TRBV27, the J call TRBJ2-5; D remains unclear. The germline V and J ends were trimmed by 6 bases and 1 base, with 9 bases remaining between them. CDR1 is MNHEY, CDR2 SMNVEV, per germline (reference sequence). This CDR3 region has 13 residues. The CDR3 DNA sequence: TGTGCCAGCAGACCTACCACCCAAGAGACCCAGTACTTC. It is translated as CASRPTTQETQYF.